Below, 4 T cell receptor beta chains from the same sample are listed, as sequenced in a study of glioma-infiltrating T cells after dendritic cell vaccination. Assay used: immunoSEQ multiplex PCR; TCRdb lists only in-frame clones, some missing. Among more than 100,000 clones listed, roughly 80% were seen once. Material: blood, obtained before dendritic cell vaccination. The source is a human donor with glioblastoma.

The chain recombines TRBV5-1 with TRBJ2-6, with TRBD2 as a possible D gene (6 bases). Germline CDR1 reads SGHRS; CDR2 reads YFSETQ. The germline V and J ends were trimmed by 7 bases and 0 bases, with 17 bases remaining between them. The CDR3 is made up of 17 amino acids. The CDR3 region is CASGGYGETSGANVLTF. In nucleotides, the CDR3 is TGCGCCAGCGGGGGGTATGGGGAGACCTCTGGGGCCAACGTCCTGACTTTC. Using reference TRBV5-1 and TRBJ2-6 for the parts outside the CDR3, the full variable domain is KAGVTQTPRYLIKTRGQQVTLSCSPISGHRSVSWYQQTPGQGLQFLFEYFSETQRNKGNFPGRFSGRQFSNSRSEMNVSTLELGDSALYLCASGGYGETSGANVLTFGAGSRLTVL.

The chain couples TRBV9 to TRBJ2-5, with 9 bases that match TRBD2. The closer fit of TRBJ2-7 to the DNA end suggests the J call may be wrong. The germline V gene has CDR1 SGDLS and CDR2 YYNGEE. CDR3 length: 14 amino acids. CDR3 nucleotides: TGTGCCAGCATCCCTAGCGGGGTCTCCTACGAGCAGTACTTC. This encodes CASIPSGVSYEQYF.

The chain links TRBV23-1 to TRBJ1-5; D remains unclear. TRBV23-1 is reported as an ORF; its role is uncertain. Trimming cost V 8 bases and J 7 bases, with 9 bases left between them. The CDR3 contains 11 residues. This CDR3 reads CASLTGQPQHF. The CDR3 DNA reads TGCGCCAGCCTGACGGGGCAGCCCCAGCATTTT.

The V and J genes are TRBV9 and TRBJ1-1; possibly TRBD1 for D (5 bases). V gave up 2 bases and J gave up 1 base, with 12 bases separating them. Germline V gene sequence: CDR1 SGDLS, CDR2 YYNGEE. This CDR3 contains 15 residues. This CDR3 reads CASSVGTGQNTEAFF. In DNA, the CDR3 is TGTGCCAGCAGCGTTGGAACAGGACAGAACACTGAAGCTTTCTTT.